A selection of T cell receptor beta chains follows, all from one sample in a study of T cell responses to AZD1222 COVID-19 vaccine. Measured with immunoSEQ multiplex PCR; TCRdb has only the in-frame clones, and not every one. The sample includes tens of thousands of clones, roughly nine tenths seen only once; the top ten take around a tenth. Specimen: peripheral blood, collected 28 days after the second AZD1222 dose. These receptors originate from an adult who received the AZD1222 COVID-19 vaccine. CDR3s include the opening cysteine and the closing phenylalanine or tryptophan. A D gene is named only where the DNA matches it firmly. Clone size is not always given. Where it is, it says once, few, many or a class for expanded clones.

DNA	CDR3	D	size	V	J
TGCGCCAGCAGCCAAATTGTGAGGGGGCCCCAGGCAGATACGCAGTATTTT	CASSQIVRGPQADTQYF	TRBD1	-	TRBV4-3	TRBJ2-3
TGCGCCAGCAGCTTGGGAATAGTAAGGAGCGGGGAGCTGTTTTTT	CASSLGIVRSGELFF	-	-	TRBV5-1	TRBJ2-2
TGCGCCAGCAGCGGTGACCCGGGACGGCTAGACTCCTATAATTCACCCCTCCACTTT	CASSGDPGRLDSYNSPLHF	-	-	TRBV5-1	TRBJ1-6
TGTGCCAGCAGCCTATCGACAGGGTACAGCGAGCAGTACTTC	CASSLSTGYSEQYF	TRBD1	-	TRBV28	TRBJ2-7
TGTGCCAGTAGCGCAGCGGTGAACACTCAGCCCCAGCATTTT	CASSAAVNTQPQHF	-	once	TRBV19	TRBJ1-5
TGTGCCAGCAGGACCGGGACAGGTATAAATCGGATCCTCTACGAGCAGTACTTC	CASRTGTGINRILYEQYF	TRBD1	-	TRBV27	TRBJ2-7
TGTGCCAGCAGCGTAGGAGGAGGGGACAGCACAGATACGCAGTATTTT	CASSVGGGDSTDTQYF	-	-	TRBV9	TRBJ2-3
TGTGCCAGCAGCTTAGACCCAAACTCACCCCTCCACTTT	CASSLDPNSPLHF	-	-	TRBV7-2	TRBJ1-6
TGTGCCAGTAGTATGACCAGGGAGAGAAAGACCCAGTACTTC	CASSMTRERKTQYF	-	-	TRBV19	TRBJ2-5
TGTGCCAGCAGCACCAGAAACTCCCCTCACGAGCAGTACTTC	CASSTRNSPHEQYF	-	few	TRBV7-9	TRBJ2-7
TGTGCCAGCAGTGAAGTGGGCACAGATACGCAGTATTTT	CASSEVGTDTQYF	-	-	TRBV6-1	TRBJ2-3
TGTGCCAGCAGTTACAATAAAGGACAGCCCCAGCATTTT	CASSYNKGQPQHF	-	-	TRBV12-3/TRBV12-4	TRBJ1-5
TGTGCCAGCCGGGGGGGTGGCAATGAGCAGTTCTTC	CASRGGGNEQFF	TRBD2	-	TRBV7-2	TRBJ2-1
TGCGCCAGCAGCCTCGGACAGGGCAGGGAAGCTTTCTTT	CASSLGQGREAFF	TRBD1	-	TRBV5-1	TRBJ1-1
TGTGCCAGCAGTTATTCGGGACAACTTTACACCTTC	CASSYSGQLYTF	-	-	TRBV6-5	TRBJ1-2
TGCGCCAGCAGCTTGGCCCCGGGGCTAGCGGGGACCGCCTCCTACGAGCAGTACTTC	CASSLAPGLAGTASYEQYF	TRBD2	-	TRBV5-1	TRBJ2-7
TGTGCCAGCAGCTTGGTGTCGGGGGGGGTCTACGAGCAGTACTTC	CASSLVSGGVYEQYF	TRBD2	-	TRBV5-4	TRBJ2-7
TGTGCCAGCAGCCGCGGGGGGGATTACTACGAGCAGTACTTC	CASSRGGDYYEQYF	TRBD2	-	TRBV14	TRBJ2-7
TGTGCCATCAGCCCGGGGAAGGGAACGGAATACTCCGTAGCGGCCTTC	CAISPGKGTEYSVAAF	-	-	TRBV10-3	TRBJ1-2
TGTGCTAGTGGTTTGAGGCCAGGGTATGGCTACACCTTC	CASGLRPGYGYTF	-	-	TRBV12-5	TRBJ1-2
TGTGCCAGCAGCTTAAACATTCTGGGGAACACTGAAGCTTTCTTT	CASSLNILGNTEAFF	-	-	TRBV7-9	TRBJ1-1
TGTGCCAGCAGCTCACCCGGGACAGGGGACTACGAGCAGTACTTC	CASSSPGTGDYEQYF	TRBD1	-	TRBV7-9	TRBJ2-7
TGTGCCAGCAGCTCTCGGACAGGGTGGCACTCACCCCTCCACTTT	CASSSRTGWHSPLHF	TRBD1	-	TRBV5-4	TRBJ1-6
TGCGCCAGCAGCAGGTACACAGGGGACTACGAGCAGTACTTC	CASSRYTGDYEQYF	TRBD1	-	TRBV5-1	TRBJ2-7
TGTGCCAGCAGCGCGGGGGATGGTTTTAATGAAAAACTGTTTTTT	CASSAGDGFNEKLFF	-	-	TRBV9	TRBJ1-4
TGTGCCAGCAGCCCGGACAGGGGGCGTTGGGGCTACACCTTC	CASSPDRGRWGYTF	TRBD1	once	TRBV28	TRBJ1-2
TGTGCCAGCAGCCAACAGCCGACTAGCGGAAATGAGCAGTTCTTC	CASSQQPTSGNEQFF	TRBD2	once	TRBV3-1/TRBV3-2	TRBJ2-1
TGTGCCACCAGCCCCCGCCTCGGGGAGCTGTTTTTT	CATSPRLGELFF	-	-	TRBV15	TRBJ2-2
TGTGCCAGCAGTTACCTTAACACCGGGGAGCTGTTTTTT	CASSYLNTGELFF	-	few	TRBV6-2/TRBV6-3	TRBJ2-2
TGCGCCAGCAGCTTGGTACTAGACGGAGATACGCAGTATTTT	CASSLVLDGDTQYF	-	-	TRBV5-1	TRBJ2-3
TGTGCCAGCAGCCTTGGACAGGGGGGTGAAAAACTGTTTTTT	CASSLGQGGEKLFF	TRBD1	-	TRBV7-9	TRBJ1-4
TGTGCCAGCAGCCCCGGGACCCAACCTAGCACAGATACGCAGTATTTT	CASSPGTQPSTDTQYF	-	-	TRBV5-4	TRBJ2-3
TGTGCCAGCATCAAACAGGGGGTCCGCTACTACGAGCAGTACTTC	CASIKQGVRYYEQYF	TRBD1	-	TRBV28	TRBJ2-7
TGTGCCAGCAGCCACCCCCCCTCCTACGAGCAGTACTTC	CASSHPPSYEQYF	-	-	TRBV3-1/TRBV3-2	TRBJ2-7
TGCGCCAGCAGCCAAGACACAGGGTTGTATGGCTACACCTTC	CASSQDTGLYGYTF	-	-	TRBV4-3	TRBJ1-2
TGTGCCAGCAGCGATCCGGGACTAGCGGGGGCCTCCTACGAGCAGTACTTC	CASSDPGLAGASYEQYF	TRBD2	once	TRBV7-9	TRBJ2-7
TGTGCCAGCAGCCCCCAAGACAGAGAAGCTTTCTTT	CASSPQDREAFF	-	-	TRBV7-9	TRBJ1-1
TGTGCCAGTAGTAGAGGGACATATTCCCACGAGCAGTACTTC	CASSRGTYSHEQYF	-	-	TRBV19	TRBJ2-7
TGTGCCAGCATAAGGGGACTACTCACAGATACGCAGTATTTT	CASIRGLLTDTQYF	TRBD2	-	TRBV6-5	TRBJ2-3
TGCGCCAGCAGCTTCGGCCAACAATACACTGAAGCTTTCTTT	CASSFGQQYTEAFF	-	-	TRBV5-1	TRBJ1-1
TGTGCCAGCAGCCTACCGCAGGGGAGCTCCTACGAGCAGTACTTC	CASSLPQGSSYEQYF	-	-	TRBV7-2	TRBJ2-7
TGTGCCAGCAGTTTATCCGGGACCGAGACCCAGTACTTC	CASSLSGTETQYF	-	-	TRBV27	TRBJ2-5